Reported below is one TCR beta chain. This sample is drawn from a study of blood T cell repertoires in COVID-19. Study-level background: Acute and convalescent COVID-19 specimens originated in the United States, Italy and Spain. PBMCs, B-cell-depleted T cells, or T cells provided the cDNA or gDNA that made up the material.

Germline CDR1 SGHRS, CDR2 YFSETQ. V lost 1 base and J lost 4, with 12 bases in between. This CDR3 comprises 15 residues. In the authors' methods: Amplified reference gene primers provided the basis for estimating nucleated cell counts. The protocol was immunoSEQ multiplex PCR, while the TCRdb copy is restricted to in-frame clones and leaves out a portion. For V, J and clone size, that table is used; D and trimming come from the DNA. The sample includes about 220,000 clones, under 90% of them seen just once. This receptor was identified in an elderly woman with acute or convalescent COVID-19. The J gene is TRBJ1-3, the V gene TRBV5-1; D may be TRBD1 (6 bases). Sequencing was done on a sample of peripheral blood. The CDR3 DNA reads TGCGCCAGCAGCTTGCGAACAGGGTTGGGAAACACCATATATTTT. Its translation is CASSLRTGLGNTIYF.